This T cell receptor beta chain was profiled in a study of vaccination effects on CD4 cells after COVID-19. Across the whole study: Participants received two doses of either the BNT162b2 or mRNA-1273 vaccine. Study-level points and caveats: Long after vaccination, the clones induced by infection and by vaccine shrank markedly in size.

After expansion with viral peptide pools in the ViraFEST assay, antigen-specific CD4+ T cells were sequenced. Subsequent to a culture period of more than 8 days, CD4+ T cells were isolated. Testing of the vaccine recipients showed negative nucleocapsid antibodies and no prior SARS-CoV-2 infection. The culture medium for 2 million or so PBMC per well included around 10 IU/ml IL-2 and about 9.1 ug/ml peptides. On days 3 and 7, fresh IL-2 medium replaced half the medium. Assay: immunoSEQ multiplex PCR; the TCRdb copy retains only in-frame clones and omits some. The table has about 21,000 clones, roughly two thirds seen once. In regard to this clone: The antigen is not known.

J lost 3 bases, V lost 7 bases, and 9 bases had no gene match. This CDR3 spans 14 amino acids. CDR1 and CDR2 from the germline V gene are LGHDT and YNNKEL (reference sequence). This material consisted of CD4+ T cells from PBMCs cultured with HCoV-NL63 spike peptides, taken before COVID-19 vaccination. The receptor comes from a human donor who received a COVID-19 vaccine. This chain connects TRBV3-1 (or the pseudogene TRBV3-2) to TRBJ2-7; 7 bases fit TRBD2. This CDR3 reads CASTQPGGIYEQYF. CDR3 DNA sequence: TGTGCCAGCACCCAGCCGGGAGGTATCTACGAGCAGTACTTC.